The 17 T cell receptor beta chains reported below all come from one sample, sequenced in a study of technical replicates of blood from a few donors. The protocol was immunoSEQ multiplex PCR, while the TCRdb copy is restricted to in-frame clones and leaves out a portion. The sample carries about 72,000 clones, about nine tenths recorded once. Sequencing was carried out using T cells isolated from PBMCs. Source of these receptors: a human donor in good health.

The rearrangement uses TRBV6-5 and TRBJ2-1; D may be TRBD2 (6 bases). The CDR3 runs 16 residues. The V and J ends lost 4 bases and 0 bases respectively, with 13 bases between them. Germline CDR1 is MNHEY and CDR2 is SVGAGI. The CDR3 loop reads CASSSSEDSSYNEQFF. In nucleotides, the CDR3 is TGTGCCAGCAGTTCTAGCGAGGATAGCTCCTACAATGAGCAGTTCTTC.

This chain joins TRBV6-5 and TRBJ1-2, with D unresolved. The CDR3 covers 15 residues. V lost 0 bases to trimming and J lost 4 bases, with 12 bases between them. Germline CDR1 is MNHEY and CDR2 is SVGAGI. Written as DNA, the CDR3 is TGTGCCAGCAGTTACTCTGACGCGGTTGGCTATGGCTACACCTTC. Amino acid sequence: CASSYSDAVGYGYTF.

The chain recombines TRBV6-5 with TRBJ2-3; D is unclear. The CDR3 has 14 amino acids. Germline V gives CDR1 MNHEY, CDR2 SVGAGI. The V gene lost 4 bases and the J gene lost 0 bases, with 8 bases spanning the gap. The CDR3 region has the DNA TGTGCCAGCAGTTCCTTTCTAAGCACAGATACGCAGTATTTT. Amino acids: CASSSFLSTDTQYF.

This chain connects TRBV15 to TRBJ1-5, with D maybe TRBD1 (5 bases). This CDR3 comprises 15 residues. V was cut by 0 bases and J by 1 base, with 7 bases left in between. Germline V gives CDR1 LNHNV, CDR2 YYDKDF (reference sequence). The CDR3 bases are TGTGCCACCAGCAGAGACAGGGTCAGCAATCAGCCCCAGCATTTT. This encodes CATSRDRVSNQPQHF.

The V gene is TRBV18, the J gene TRBJ1-5; D perhaps matches TRBD1 (5 bases). Looked up from germline, CDR1 is KGHSH and CDR2 is LQKENI. CDR3 length equals 14 residues. Trimming removed 5 bases at V and 3 bases at J, with 11 bases between. The CDR3 here is CASSVTGYNQPQHF. The CDR3 DNA follows: TGTGCCAGCTCAGTCACAGGCTACAATCAGCCCCAGCATTTT.

The chain couples TRBV4-1 to TRBJ2-1; 12 bases align to TRBD2. Trimming took 0 bases from V and 3 from J; bases not matched to a gene: 3. Germline CDR1 MGHRA, CDR2 YSYEKL. The CDR3 length is 17 residues. DNA for the CDR3: TGCGCCAGCAGCCAAGATGGACTAGCGGGATTCTACAATGAGCAGTTCTTC. This encodes CASSQDGLAGFYNEQFF.

This chain connects TRBV11-2 to TRBJ1-1; the D is unclear. The CDR3 sequence is 13 residues long. Trimming left V 2 bases short and J 1 base short, with 5 bases between. Per the germline V gene, CDR1 is SGHAT and CDR2 is FQNNGV. The CDR3 protein is CASSLSENTEAFF. The CDR3 coding sequence is TGTGCCAGCAGCTTATCAGAGAACACTGAAGCTTTCTTT. Supplemented by reference TRBV11-2 and TRBJ1-1, the full variable domain reads EAGVAQSPRYKIIEKRQSVAFWCNPISGHATLYWYQQILGQGPKLLIQFQNNGVVDDSQLPKDRFSAERLKGVDSTLKIQPAKLEDSAVYLCASSLSENTEAFFGQGTRLTVV.

The chain recombines TRBV10-3 with TRBJ2-2, with D tentatively TRBD1 (6 bases). CDR1 and CDR2 (germline): ENHRY, SYGVKD. The CDR3 has 15 amino acids. The V end was cut by 2 bases, the J end by 7 bases, with 14 bases between. The CDR3 protein is CAISEGGWTSGELFF. The CDR3 nucleotides read TGTGCCATCAGTGAGGGGGGCTGGACGAGCGGGGAGCTGTTTTTT.

The chain links TRBV25-1 to TRBJ2-6; D is unresolved. This CDR3 is built from 14 residues. Trimming pared 5 bases from V and 0 bases from J, leaving 5 bases between. The germline CDR1 and CDR2 sequences are MGHDK and SYGVNS. The CDR3 DNA reads as TGTGCCAGCAGTCCTTTCTCTGGGGCCAACGTCCTGACTTTC. This translates into CASSPFSGANVLTF. Using reference TRBV25-1 and TRBJ2-6 for the parts outside the CDR3, the full variable domain is EADIYQTPRYLVIGTGKKITLECSQTMGHDKMYWYQQDPGMELHLIHYSYGVNSTEKGDLSSESTVSRIRTEHFPLTLESARPSHTSQYLCASSPFSGANVLTFGAGSRLTVL.

This rearrangement joins TRBV4-2 to TRBJ2-5; 8 bases fit TRBD1. The ends lost 0 bases at V and 5 bases at J; junction bases unmatched: 8. Per germline, CDR1 LGHNA and CDR2 YNFKEQ. The CDR3 totals 16 residues. This CDR3 reads CASSQDLGRGRETQYF. The CDR3 bases are TGTGCCAGCAGCCAAGATCTAGGCAGGGGGCGGGAGACCCAGTACTTC.

V and J are TRBV7-2 and TRBJ2-5; D gene unclear. From germline, CDR1 is SGHTA and CDR2 FQGNSA. The germline V and J ends were trimmed by 2 bases and 1 base, with 11 bases remaining between them. CDR3 size: 15 residues. The DNA of the CDR3 is TGTGCCAGCAGCTTATTTTGGGCAGGCCAAGAGACCCAGTACTTC. Amino acid sequence: CASSLFWAGQETQYF.

This clone has just one count. The genes are TRBV5-1 and TRBJ2-2; 8 bases are a match to TRBD1. Germline V gives CDR1 SGHRS, CDR2 YFSETQ. Unmatched junction bases numbered 4, after V lost 0 bases and J lost 6 bases. CDR3 size: 15 residues. CDR3 loop: CASSLVWDRPGELFF. The DNA for the CDR3 is TGCGCCAGCAGCTTGGTCTGGGACAGGCCCGGGGAGCTGTTTTTT.

The chain employs TRBV27 and TRBJ2-6, with D possibly matching TRBD2 (5 bases). Germline V gene sequence: CDR1 MNHEY, CDR2 SMNVEV (reference sequence). This CDR3 has 15 amino acids. Trimming took off 5 bases at V and 0 bases at J, with 8 bases between the two ends. The CDR3: CASSQDFSGANVLTF. CDR3 DNA sequence: TGTGCCAGCAGTCAGGACTTCTCTGGGGCCAACGTCCTGACTTTC.

This chain joins TRBV6-5 and TRBJ2-1; a possible D gene is TRBD1 (7 bases). The CDR3 loop spans 15 amino acids. CDR1 and CDR2 (germline): MNHEY, SVGAGI. V was shortened by 5 bases and J by 3 bases, with 14 bases between the two germline ends. The CDR3 loop reads CASSQGGTDYNEQFF. The CDR3 nucleotides are TGTGCCAGCAGTCAAGGCGGGACAGACTACAATGAGCAGTTCTTC.

The V gene is TRBV7-2, the J gene TRBJ2-1; 7 bases line up with TRBD1. The CDR3 runs 13 residues. Looked up from germline, CDR1 is SGHTA and CDR2 is FQGNSA. V dropped 1 base and J dropped 13; count of bases not matched to a gene: 7. The CDR3 nucleotides are TGTGCCAGCAGCTTAGGAGGGGACAGATCTCAGTTCTTC. Its protein is CASSLGGDRSQFF. The entire variable domain, with the rest obtained from reference TRBV7-2 and TRBJ2-1, is as follows: GAGVSQSPSNKVTEKGKDVELRCDPISGHTALYWYRQSLGQGLEFLIYFQGNSAPDKSGLPSDRFSAERTGGSVSTLTIQRTQQEDSAVYLCASSLGGDRSQFFGPGTRLTVL.

V gene TRBV29-1 combines with J gene TRBJ2-5; weak D call: TRBD2 (6 bases). V was trimmed by 7 bases and J by 4 bases, leaving 16 bases between them. This CDR3 has 13 amino acids. Looked up from germline, CDR1 is SQVTM and CDR2 is ANQGSEA. The CDR3 sequence: CSAGGMGLETQYF. The CDR3 nucleotides read TGCAGCGCCGGAGGGATGGGGTTAGAGACCCAGTACTTC.

V and J are TRBV28 and TRBJ2-7, with 9 bases aligning to TRBD1. J lost 3 bases, V lost 3 bases, and 3 bases had no gene match. The length of the CDR3 is 14 residues. Germline V CDR1 and CDR2: MDHEN, SYDVKM. Here the CDR3 DNA reads TGTGCCAGCAGTTTGACAGGGGGTAGCTACGAGCAGTACTTC. Its translation: CASSLTGGSYEQYF. Filled out from reference TRBV28 and TRBJ2-7, the complete variable domain reads DVKVTQSSRYLVKRTGEKVFLECVQDMDHENMFWYRQDPGLGLRLIYFSYDVKMKEKGDIPEGYSVSREKKERFSLILESASTNQTSMYLCASSLTGGSYEQYFGPGTRLTVT.